The rows below give T cell receptor beta chains drawn from one sample of a study of technical replicates of blood from a few donors. The protocol was immunoSEQ multiplex PCR, while the TCRdb copy is restricted to in-frame clones and leaves out a portion. The repertoire holds about 56,000 clones, with 90% to 95% as singletons. What was sequenced was PBMCs. The receptors here all came from a human donor in good health. Some clones in this sample may be carry-over from other donors' samples. The CDR3 runs from the conserved cysteine through the conserved F or W. A D gene is named only where the DNA matches it firmly. Clone size is not always given. Where it is, it says once, few, many or a class for expanded clones.

v_call	j_call	d_call	clone_size	cdr3_nt	cdr3_aa
TRBV4-3	TRBJ2-7	TRBD1	NA	TGCGCCAGCAGCCAAGCGGGGCAGGGGGATCGCGAGCAGTACTTC	CASSQAGQGDREQYF
TRBV6-5	TRBJ2-3	TRBD2	NA	TGTGCCAGCAGGACGACTAGCCGGCCGAGAAATACGCAGTATTTT	CASRTTSRPRNTQYF
TRBV6-1	TRBJ1-5	TRBD1	NA	TGTGCCAGCAGGTCGACAGGGGCCCTAAATCAGCCCCAGCATTTT	CASRSTGALNQPQHF
TRBV7-9	TRBJ2-1	NA	NA	TGTGCCAGCAGCTTTTCGGACTATATGCAGTTCTTC	CASSFSDYMQFF
TRBV20-1	TRBJ2-7	NA	once	TGCAGTGCTAGTAAATTAAACGAGCAGTACTTC	CSASKLNEQYF
TRBV2	TRBJ2-5	NA	NA	TGTGCCAGCAGTGAGGACAGCCAAGAGACCCAGTACTTC	CASSEDSQETQYF
TRBV15	TRBJ1-4	NA	NA	TGTGCCACCAGCAGAGATTCTTTGGGGGGTGAAAAACTGTTTTTT	CATSRDSLGGEKLFF
TRBV15	TRBJ2-7	NA	NA	TGTGCCACCAGCGAAGGGTGGCCCCTCGGGGGCGAGCAGTACTTC	CATSEGWPLGGEQYF
TRBV19	TRBJ1-2	TRBD1	NA	TGTGCCAGTAGTATGGCCGGGACAGGGTATTTTGGCTACACCTTC	CASSMAGTGYFGYTF
TRBV4-1	TRBJ2-3	NA	NA	TGCGCCAGCAGCCAAGGGAGCGGAGGCACAGATACGCAGTATTTT	CASSQGSGGTDTQYF
TRBV7-2	TRBJ2-5	TRBD2	NA	TGTGCCAGCAGCTACGGGGGGGCGAGGGAGACCCAGTACTTC	CASSYGGARETQYF
TRBV5-1	TRBJ2-5	TRBD1	NA	TGCGCCAGCAGCGATCCGGACAGGACCCTGCAAGAGACCCAGTACTTC	CASSDPDRTLQETQYF
TRBV5-6	TRBJ2-3	NA	NA	TGTGCCAGCAGCTCCGTAGCGGCCTCCACAGATACGCAGTATTTT	CASSSVAASTDTQYF
TRBV5-1	TRBJ2-5	TRBD2	NA	TGCGCCAGCAGCTTGGCCGCTAGCGGGGGATGGGAGACCCAGTACTTC	CASSLAASGGWETQYF
TRBV25-1	TRBJ1-2	TRBD1	NA	TGTGCCAGCAGTCTTACAGGGGATAATGGCTACACCTTC	CASSLTGDNGYTF
TRBV12-5	TRBJ1-6	TRBD1	NA	TGTGCTAGTGGTTTGGGGGGACAGGGTAGCTCCTATAATTCACCCCTCCACTTT	CASGLGGQGSSYNSPLHF
TRBV19	TRBJ2-3	NA	NA	TGTGCCAGTAGTATCCCAGCGAGTCCTGATACGCAGTATTTT	CASSIPASPDTQYF
TRBV5-1	TRBJ1-1	TRBD1	once	TGCGCCAGCAGCCAGGGACAGGGAACTGAAGCTTTCTTT	CASSQGQGTEAFF
TRBV19	TRBJ1-1	NA	NA	TGTGCCAGTAGTAGCAGGGGTTACACTGAAGCTTTCTTT	CASSSRGYTEAFF
TRBV18	TRBJ2-2	TRBD2	NA	TGTGCCAGCTCACCGGACCACGGGACTAGCGCCGGGGAGCTGTTTTTT	CASSPDHGTSAGELFF
TRBV2	TRBJ2-7	TRBD1	NA	TGTGCCAGCAGTTGGGACAGGGGGGTGCGGGAGCAGTACTTC	CASSWDRGVREQYF
TRBV9	TRBJ2-7	NA	NA	TGTGCCAGCAGTGGGACAACCTACGAGCAGTACTTC	CASSGTTYEQYF
TRBV29-1	TRBJ1-2	NA	NA	TGCAGCGCAGGGCCGCGGGGGGCGGAGGGCTACACCTTC	CSAGPRGAEGYTF
TRBV10-3	TRBJ2-5	TRBD1	NA	TGTGCCATCAGGGATTCGACGCAGGGGGTGACAGAGACCCAGTACTTC	CAIRDSTQGVTETQYF
TRBV7-3	TRBJ2-1	TRBD2	NA	TGTGCCAGCAGCTTACTTCCGGCTAGCGGATACAATGAGCAGTTCTTC	CASSLLPASGYNEQFF
TRBV5-6	TRBJ1-6	NA	NA	TGTGCCAGCAGCTCTATGACGGCTAGCTCCTATAATTCACCCCTCCACTTT	CASSSMTASSYNSPLHF
TRBV10-3	TRBJ1-6	NA	NA	TGTGCCATCAGTGAGGATTTAGCGGGAAATTCACCCCTCCACTTT	CAISEDLAGNSPLHF
TRBV5-1	TRBJ1-2	NA	NA	TGCGCCAGCAGCTTGGGCGGTTATGGCTACACCTTC	CASSLGGYGYTF
TRBV6-5	TRBJ2-7	TRBD2	NA	TGTGCCAGCAGTTACAGCAGCGGGGGGGCAAGGGAGCAGTACTTC	CASSYSSGGAREQYF
TRBV4-1	TRBJ2-7	NA	once	TGCGCCAGCAGCCAAGGTGCTCCACTGAGCTCCTACGAGCAGTACTTC	CASSQGAPLSSYEQYF
TRBV4-1	TRBJ1-2	TRBD1	NA	TGCGCCAGCAGCCAAGATCAAGACAGGGGTGCCTATGGCTACACCTTC	CASSQDQDRGAYGYTF
TRBV4-1	TRBJ1-2	NA	few	TGCGCCAGCAGCCAAGGCGTTTTATTTACTACCTATGGCTACACCTTC	CASSQGVLFTTYGYTF
TRBV4-3	TRBJ2-1	NA	NA	TGCGCCAGCAGCCAAGAGCAGAGTACTATCTCCTACAATGAGCAGTTCTTC	CASSQEQSTISYNEQFF
TRBV30	TRBJ2-3	NA	NA	TGTGCCTGGAACCGAGGTCCATCAGATACGCAGTATTTT	CAWNRGPSDTQYF
TRBV5-4	TRBJ1-4	TRBD1	NA	TGTGCCAGCAGCCAAATGACAGGGAAAAATGAAAAACTGTTTTTT	CASSQMTGKNEKLFF
TRBV25-1	TRBJ1-3	NA	NA	TGTGCCAGCATTCCCCGGGGGAGCGGAAACACCATATATTTT	CASIPRGSGNTIYF
TRBV20-1	TRBJ1-2	NA	NA	TGCAGTGCAGAGAGGGGGGGCGGCTACACCTTC	CSAERGGGYTF
TRBV7-3	TRBJ2-3	TRBD2	once	TGTGCCAGCAGTGTGAGCGGGGCGGTAGATACGCAGTATTTT	CASSVSGAVDTQYF
TRBV18	TRBJ1-2	NA	NA	TGTGCCAGCTCACCCCGACAGGAGGACGGCTACACCTTC	CASSPRQEDGYTF
TRBV6-4	TRBJ2-3	NA	NA	TGTGCCAGCGGTAGAGGAGATAGCGCCACAGATACGCAGTATTTT	CASGRGDSATDTQYF
TRBV15	TRBJ2-7	TRBD1	NA	TGTGCCACCAGCAGAGTACAGGGGGCGAGGGAGCAGTACTTC	CATSRVQGAREQYF
TRBV25-1	TRBJ1-6	TRBD1	NA	TGTGCCAGCAGGGCACAGGGGAGCTCCTATAATTCACCCCTCCACTTT	CASRAQGSSYNSPLHF